Detailed here is one T cell receptor beta chain. Its antigen remains unidentified. Per-base quality was not reported, and no clone a single base away is much larger than it. The sample comes from a study of blood T cell repertoires in COVID-19 (TCRdb year 2020). Notes on the research overall: Samples covering the acute and convalescent phases of COVID-19 were provided by collaborators in the United States, Italy and Spain. The material from the prospective study consisted of cDNA or gDNA derived from T cells, B-cell-depleted T cells, or PBMCs. Deeply sampled blood TCRbeta repertoires from subjects exposed to, actively infected with, or recovered from COVID-19 were included in the dataset. A freely available public database, intended as a resource for researchers studying the immune response to SARS-CoV-2, is where the repertoires were released. Samples came from the ongoing ImmuneRACE study (first 160 participants) plus 1,254 subjects from 6 global collaborators. The sample metadata nearly always contained a de-identified subject ID, COVID-19 status, age in years and sex. Where available, HLA class I and class II types were obtained from metadata supplied by the sample provider rather than from assay-based typing. The full study reports these points: The quantity of clinical and demographic metadata differed by source and by participant and was supplied without curation.

Collaborating institutions collected whole blood in K2EDTA tubes following their own protocols. For TCRbeta analysis, collaborators shipped samples as frozen whole blood, isolated PBMCs, or DNA extracted from either of those sample types. TCRbeta CDR3 regions were amplified from genomic DNA using the immunoSEQ Assay, a bias-controlled multiplex PCR. The source study handled its data this way. The number of nucleated cells in each sample was estimated by amplification of reference gene primers within the assay. To quantify the absolute abundance of each unique TCRbeta CDR3 rearrangement, sequence reads were collapsed and filtered. For each sample, productive Simpson clonality was calculated by taking the square root of Simpson's diversity index across productive rearrangements. TCRdb re-hosts the immuneACCESS table, in-frame sequences only. Its copies lack some clones; in the studies checked, an unresolved V gene accounts for under half of them, and the cause for the rest is not known. D and trimming come from the DNA, and the V and J calls and clone size come from that table. In all, the sample holds around 100,000 clones, and approximately 80% of those were seen once. Together, the top ten hold nearly 25% of the sample.

Compared with germline, V lacks 0 bases and J lacks 2 bases; bases without a gene match: 4. Reading the germline V gene (reference sequence) gives CDR1 MNHEY and CDR2 SMNVEV. CDR3 length: 17 amino acids, cysteine to phenylalanine. This entry keeps only the CDR3 DNA: 51 bases, framed from base 1. The rearranged segments are TRBV27 and TRBJ2-7; the junction holds 13 bases that match TRBD2. Sequenced material: peripheral blood. The origin of this receptor is a human donor in a cohort sampled during active COVID-19. CDR3 protein: CASSLSGTSGTTYEQYF. The DNA sequence is given as TGTGCCAGCAGTTTATCGGGGACTAGCGGGACTACCTACGAGCAGTACTTC.